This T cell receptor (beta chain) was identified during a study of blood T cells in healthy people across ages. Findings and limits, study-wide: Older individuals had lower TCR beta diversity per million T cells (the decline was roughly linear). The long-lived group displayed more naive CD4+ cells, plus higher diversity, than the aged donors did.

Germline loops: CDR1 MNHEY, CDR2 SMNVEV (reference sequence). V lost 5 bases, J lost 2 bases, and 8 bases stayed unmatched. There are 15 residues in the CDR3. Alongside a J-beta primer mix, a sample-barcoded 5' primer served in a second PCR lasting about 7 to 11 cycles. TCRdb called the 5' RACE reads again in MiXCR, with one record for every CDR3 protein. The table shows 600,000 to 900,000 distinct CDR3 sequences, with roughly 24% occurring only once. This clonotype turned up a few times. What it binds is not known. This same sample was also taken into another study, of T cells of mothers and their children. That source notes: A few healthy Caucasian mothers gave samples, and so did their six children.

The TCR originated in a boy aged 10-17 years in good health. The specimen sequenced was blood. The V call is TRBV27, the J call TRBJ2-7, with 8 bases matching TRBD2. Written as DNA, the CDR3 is TGTGCCAGCAGTATCACCGGGACTAGGCCCTACGAGCAGTACTTC. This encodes CASSITGTRPYEQYF.